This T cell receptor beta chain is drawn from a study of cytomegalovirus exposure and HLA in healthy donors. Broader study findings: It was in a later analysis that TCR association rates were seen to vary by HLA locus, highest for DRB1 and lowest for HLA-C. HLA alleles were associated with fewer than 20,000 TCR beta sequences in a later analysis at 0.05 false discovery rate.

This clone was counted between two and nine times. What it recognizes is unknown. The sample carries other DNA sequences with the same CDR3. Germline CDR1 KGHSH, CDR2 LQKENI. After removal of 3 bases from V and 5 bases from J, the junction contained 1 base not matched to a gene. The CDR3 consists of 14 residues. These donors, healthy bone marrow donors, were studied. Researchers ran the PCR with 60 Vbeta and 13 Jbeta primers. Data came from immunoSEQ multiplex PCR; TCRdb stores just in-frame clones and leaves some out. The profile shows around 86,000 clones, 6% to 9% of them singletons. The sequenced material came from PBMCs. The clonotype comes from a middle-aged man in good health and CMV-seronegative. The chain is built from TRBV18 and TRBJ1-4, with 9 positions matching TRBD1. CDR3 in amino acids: CASSPDRGNEKLFF. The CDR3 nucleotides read TGTGCCAGCTCACCGGACAGGGGAAATGAAAAACTGTTTTTT.